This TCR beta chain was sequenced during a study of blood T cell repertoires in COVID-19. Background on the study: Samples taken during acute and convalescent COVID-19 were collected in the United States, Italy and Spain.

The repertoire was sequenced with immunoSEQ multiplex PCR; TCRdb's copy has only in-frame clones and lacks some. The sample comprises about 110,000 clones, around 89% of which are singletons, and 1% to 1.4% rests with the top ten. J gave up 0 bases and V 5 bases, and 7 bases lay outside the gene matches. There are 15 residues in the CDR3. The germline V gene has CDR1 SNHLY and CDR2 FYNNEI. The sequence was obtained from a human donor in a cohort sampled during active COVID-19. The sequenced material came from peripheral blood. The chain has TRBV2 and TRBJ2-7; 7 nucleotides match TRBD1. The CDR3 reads CASSHTGEPSYEQYF. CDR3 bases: TGTGCCAGCAGTCACACAGGGGAACCCTCCTACGAGCAGTACTTC. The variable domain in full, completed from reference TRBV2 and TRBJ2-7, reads EPEVTQTPSHQVTQMGQEVILRCVPISNHLYFYWYRQILGQKVEFLVSFYNNEISEKSEIFDDQFSVERPDGSNFTLKIRSTKLEDSAMYFCASSHTGEPSYEQYFGPGTRLTVT.